This TCR beta chain was found in a study of blood T cell repertoires in COVID-19. Per the germline V gene, CDR1 is SGHNT and CDR2 is YYREEE (reference sequence). V shed 10 bases and J shed 1 base, with 14 bases lying between them. CDR3 length: 13 amino acids. Symptom resolution, clearance, or two negative PCRs marked the recovered donors of Cohort 3. The data were produced by immunoSEQ multiplex PCR, yet TCRdb's version contains in-frame clones alone and is incomplete. The sample consists of a few hundred thousand clones, nearly 90% of them appearing once. This rearrangement joins TRBV5-4 to TRBJ1-1, with a weak D call TRBD1 (6 bases). This clonotype was obtained from a woman aged 25 to 39 who had recovered from COVID-19. Material: PBMCs or T cells enriched from blood (not recorded which). Written as DNA, the CDR3 is TGTGCCGGGAAAGAACAGGGGAACACTGAAGCTTTCTTT. Its translation is CAGKEQGNTEAFF.